One and the same sample provided the 11 T cell receptor beta chains below, sequenced in a study of cytomegalovirus exposure and HLA in healthy donors. This table comes from immunoSEQ multiplex PCR, and its TCRdb copy is limited to in-frame clones, with some not included. The sample gives about 160,000 clones, over 80% of which show up once; around 2.4% is in the top ten. The sample was PBMCs. The receptor source for this set is a man aged 30 to 39 in good health and CMV-seropositive.

This sequence joins TRBV5-1 and TRBJ2-5; 11 nucleotides align to TRBD2. CDR3 length equals 15 residues. V shed 0 bases and J 4 bases; nucleotides not matched to a gene: 2. Per germline, CDR1 SGHRS and CDR2 YFSETQ. The CDR3 DNA reads as TGCGCCAGCAGCTTGGGACTAGCGGGGCGAGAGACCCAGTACTTC. Its translation is CASSLGLAGRETQYF. The full variable domain, in which reference TRBV5-1 and TRBJ2-5 provide the parts outside the CDR3, is KAGVTQTPRYLIKTRGQQVTLSCSPISGHRSVSWYQQTPGQGLQFLFEYFSETQRNKGNFPGRFSGRQFSNSRSEMNVSTLELGDSALYLCASSLGLAGRETQYFGPGTRLLVL.

The V call is TRBV4-3, the J call TRBJ2-7, with unresolved D. The CDR3 runs 13 residues. The V end was cut by 0 bases, the J end by 2 bases, with 5 bases between. Germline V gene lookup returns CDR1 LGHNA and CDR2 YSLEER. CDR3 nucleotides: TGCGCCAGCAGCCAAGATCCCACCTACGAGCAGTACTTC. Translation gives CASSQDPTYEQYF.

V and J are TRBV4-3 and TRBJ2-7; 10 nucleotides match TRBD1. Germline CDR1 reads LGHNA; CDR2 reads YSLEER. J lost 2 bases, V lost 1 base, and 5 bases had no gene match. This CDR3 has 16 residues. The CDR3 protein is CASSQAWGTGAYEQYF. CDR3 nucleotide sequence: TGCGCCAGCAGCCAAGCCTGGGGGACAGGGGCCTACGAGCAGTACTTC.

The rearrangement links TRBV7-2 to TRBJ1-5, with TRBD1 matching 7 bases. Trimming removed 1 base from V and 4 bases from J; junction bases left unmatched: 7. Germline V lookup: CDR1 SGHTA, CDR2 FQGNSA. The CDR3 spans 16 residues. The CDR3 here is CASSLVGTASNQPQHF. Written as DNA, the CDR3 is TGTGCCAGCAGCTTAGTCGGGACAGCGTCAAATCAGCCCCAGCATTTT.

The chain couples TRBV7-6 to TRBJ1-1; 8 nucleotides align to TRBD1. CDR3 length equals 12 residues. From germline, CDR1 is SGHVS and CDR2 FNYEAQ. V lost 4 bases to trimming and J lost 12 bases; unmatched junction nucleotides: 7. In nucleotides, the CDR3 is TGTGCCAGCAGCTCGACAGGGGATGGAACTTTCTTT. It translates to CASSSTGDGTFF.

V gene TRBV6-5 combines with J gene TRBJ1-2; D may be TRBD1 (5 bases). CDR1 and CDR2 (germline): MNHEY, SVGAGI. CDR3 length equals 14 residues. V was trimmed by 2 bases and J by 3 bases, leaving 10 bases between them. CDR3 amino acids: CASSYTGGDYGYTF. CDR3 in DNA: TGTGCCAGCAGTTACACCGGAGGGGACTATGGCTACACCTTC.

The chain recombines TRBV4-3 with TRBJ2-7; 7 bases match TRBD2. The CDR3 sequence is 16 residues long. CDR1 is LGHNA and CDR2 is YSLEER in the germline V gene. The J segment lost 4 bases and the V segment lost 0 bases, leaving 9 bases of the junction unmatched. The CDR3 loop is CASSQDSRSSGYEQYF. The CDR3 coding sequence is TGCGCCAGCAGCCAAGATAGTAGGTCTAGCGGATACGAGCAGTACTTC.

This chain links TRBV6-4 with TRBJ2-1, with unresolved D. The CDR3 loop spans 16 amino acids. The germline V and J ends were trimmed by 0 bases and 0 bases, with 9 bases remaining between them. Germline V lookup: CDR1 MRHNA, CDR2 SNTAGT. Written as DNA, the CDR3 is TGTGCCAGCAGTGACTCGGCAGGCCGCTCCTACAATGAGCAGTTCTTC. It translates to CASSDSAGRSYNEQFF.

The chain has TRBV7-3 and TRBJ1-1, with TRBD1 matching over 9 bases. This CDR3 comprises 13 residues. Germline V CDR1 and CDR2: SGHTA, FQGTGA. The ends lost 4 bases at V and 11 bases at J; junction bases unmatched: 8. In DNA, the CDR3 is TGTGCCAGCAGCTCAAGCGGGACAGGGTACGCTTTCTTT. Amino acid sequence: CASSSSGTGYAFF.

In DNA form, the CDR3 reads TGTGCCATGAGCGGGGGGATCACAGATACGCAGTATTTT. It codes for CAMSGGITDTQYF. The rearrangement uses TRBV10-3 and TRBJ2-3, with 9 bases identical to TRBD2. Germline V lookup: CDR1 ENHRY, CDR2 SYGVKD. This CDR3 has 13 amino acids. The V segment lost 9 bases and the J segment 2 bases; nucleotides outside the gene matches: 3.

The CDR3 region is CASSLGGGNGYTF. The CDR3 bases are TGTGCCAGCAGCTTAGGAGGGGGAAATGGCTACACCTTC. The rearrangement joins TRBV7-9 to TRBJ1-2; the D gene is possibly TRBD1 (6 bases). This CDR3 contains 13 residues. The germline V and J ends were trimmed by 1 base and 6 bases, with 9 bases remaining between them. CDR1 SEHNR and CDR2 FQNEAQ come from the germline V gene (reference sequence).